This is a list of T cell receptor beta chains from one sample in a study of T cell responses to AZD1222 COVID-19 vaccine. TCRdb's copy holds only in-frame clones and misses some; the assay was immunoSEQ multiplex PCR. Of some 170,000 clones in the sample, roughly 94% were seen once. Source: peripheral blood, taken 28 days after the second AZD1222 dose. The source of these receptors is an adult who received the AZD1222 COVID-19 vaccine. Both conserved end residues are part of each CDR3. The order of the fields is clone size, J gene, V gene, D gene, CDR3 protein, CDR3 DNA. A D gene is named only where the DNA matches it firmly. Expanded clones are given a class, and other clones once, few, many or no size at all.

- TRBJ2-5 TRBV6-5 TRBD1 CASSSWTGEETQYF TGTGCCAGCAGTTCTTGGACAGGGGAAGAGACCCAGTACTTC
- TRBJ2-3 TRBV27 - CASSPGRQLRTDTQYF TGTGCCAGCAGCCCCGGGAGACAACTGAGGACAGATACGCAGTATTTT
- TRBJ1-4 TRBV19 - CASTQRAGDEKLFF TGTGCCAGTACCCAACGGGCAGGGGATGAAAAACTGTTTTTT
- TRBJ1-5 TRBV4-3 - CASSQDRGDQPQHF TGCGCCAGCAGCCAAGATAGAGGGGATCAGCCCCAGCATTTT
- TRBJ1-2 TRBV6-4 - CASSESGRGGGYTF TGTGCCAGCAGTGAGTCTGGGAGGGGTGGTGGCTACACCTTC
- TRBJ1-2 TRBV29-1 - CSVVGAGYGYTF TGCAGCGTTGTTGGGGCTGGCTATGGCTACACCTTC
- TRBJ2-7 TRBV14 - CASSLLGTGAYEQYF TGTGCCAGCAGCCTCCTTGGGACGGGAGCCTACGAGCAGTACTTC
- TRBJ2-1 TRBV4-2 TRBD2 CASSPIGAGGPDEQFF TGTGCCAGCAGCCCTATAGGCGCGGGAGGGCCCGATGAGCAGTTCTTC
few TRBJ1-2 TRBV2 - CASSAREHGYTF TGTGCCAGCAGTGCCAGGGAACACGGCTACACCTTC
- TRBJ1-1 TRBV19 - CASSIDRGRAGGIDTEAFF TGTGCCAGTAGTATAGATCGTGGCAGGGCAGGTGGAATAGACACTGAAGCTTTCTTT
- TRBJ2-2 TRBV3-1/TRBV3-2 - CASSRGGIGTGELFF TGTGCCAGCAGCCGTGGGGGGATCGGCACCGGGGAGCTGTTTTTT
- TRBJ1-5 TRBV4-3 TRBD1 CASSQAVYRTGTNQPQHF TGCGCCAGCAGCCAAGCAGTGTATCGGACAGGGACCAATCAGCCCCAGCATTTT
once TRBJ1-1 TRBV4-1 - CASSQGPTNTEAFF TGCGCCAGCAGCCAAGGGCCTACCAACACTGAAGCTTTCTTT
- TRBJ1-4 TRBV5-5 - CASSLASDRNSEKLFF TGTGCCAGCAGCTTGGCCTCTGATCGGAATAGTGAAAAACTGTTTTTT
- TRBJ2-5 TRBV19 - CASSSVGGGAETQYF TGTGCCAGTAGTTCGGTGGGCGGGGGCGCAGAGACCCAGTACTTC
- TRBJ1-5 TRBV27 TRBD1 CAAGGINQPQHF TGTGCCGCAGGGGGGATCAATCAGCCCCAGCATTTT
- TRBJ2-1 TRBV3-1/TRBV3-2 TRBD2 CASSQAGTSGRGEQFF TGTGCCAGCAGCCAGGCTGGGACTAGCGGGAGAGGGGAGCAGTTCTTC
once TRBJ2-1 TRBV9 - CASSVESFNPNEQFF TGTGCCAGCAGCGTAGAGTCTTTTAACCCCAATGAGCAGTTCTTC
- TRBJ1-1 TRBV28 - CASSMTGVGGTGKAFF TGTGCCAGCAGCATGACCGGAGTGGGGGGGACTGGTAAAGCTTTCTTT
- TRBJ2-3 TRBV5-1 - CASSFGQGGTQYF TGCGCCAGCAGCTTCGGGCAAGGAGGTACGCAGTATTTT
- TRBJ2-7 TRBV28 - CASSLAGPSSYEQYF TGTGCCAGCAGTTTGGCGGGACCGAGCAGCTACGAGCAGTACTTC
- TRBJ1-1 TRBV28 - CASSIQSGTEAFF TGTGCCAGCAGTATCCAGTCGGGGACTGAAGCTTTCTTT
- TRBJ1-2 TRBV5-4 - CASSLTQGSLLYTF TGTGCCAGCAGCCTCACACAGGGCTCTCTTCTCTACACCTTC
- TRBJ2-2 TRBV7-9 - CASSLWESGELFF TGTGCCAGCAGCTTGTGGGAGTCGGGGGAGCTGTTTTTT
- TRBJ1-1 TRBV9 - CASSVGPERVAFF TGTGCCAGCAGCGTAGGCCCGGAGCGGGTAGCTTTCTTT
- TRBJ2-7 TRBV11-3 - CASSLGFTAGEQYF TGTGCCAGCAGCTTAGGGTTTACCGCCGGCGAGCAGTACTTC
once TRBJ2-1 TRBV5-1 TRBD2 CASSLQGLAGVNEQFF TGCGCCAGCAGCTTGCAGGGACTAGCGGGAGTGAATGAGCAGTTCTTC
- TRBJ2-5 TRBV5-1 TRBD2 CASSFRLAGPSGQETQYF TGCGCCAGCAGCTTTAGACTAGCGGGACCCTCGGGGCAAGAGACCCAGTACTTC
- TRBJ2-3 TRBV15 TRBD2 CATSLAGGLTDTQYF TGTGCCACCAGCCTAGCGGGAGGGCTCACAGATACGCAGTATTTT
- TRBJ1-4 TRBV25-1 - CASSGLLGQSTNEKLFF TGTGCCAGCAGTGGCCTCTTAGGACAGTCAACTAATGAAAAACTGTTTTTT
- TRBJ1-2 TRBV6-5 TRBD1 CASRPDRGPYYGYTF TGTGCCAGCAGACCCGACAGGGGGCCATATTATGGCTACACCTTC
- TRBJ1-2 TRBV5-3 TRBD1 CARSTGQGRISTNYGYTF TGTGCCAGAAGCACCGGACAGGGGCGTATTAGTACTAACTATGGCTACACCTTC